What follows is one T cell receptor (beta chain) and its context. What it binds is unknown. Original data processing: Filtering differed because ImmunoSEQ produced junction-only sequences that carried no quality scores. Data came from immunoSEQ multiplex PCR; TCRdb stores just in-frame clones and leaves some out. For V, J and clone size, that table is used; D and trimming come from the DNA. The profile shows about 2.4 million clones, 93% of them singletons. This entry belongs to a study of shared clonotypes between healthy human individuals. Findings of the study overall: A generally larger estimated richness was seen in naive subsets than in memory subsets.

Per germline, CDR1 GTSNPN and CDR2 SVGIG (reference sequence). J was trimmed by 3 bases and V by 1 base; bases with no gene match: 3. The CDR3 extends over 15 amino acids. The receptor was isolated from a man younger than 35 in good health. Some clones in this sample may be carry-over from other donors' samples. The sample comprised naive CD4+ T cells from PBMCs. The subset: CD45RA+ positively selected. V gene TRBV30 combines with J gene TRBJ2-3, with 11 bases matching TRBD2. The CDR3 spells CAWSEPSGRTDTQYF. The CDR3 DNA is TGTGCCTGGAGTGAGCCTAGCGGGAGGACAGATACGCAGTATTTT.